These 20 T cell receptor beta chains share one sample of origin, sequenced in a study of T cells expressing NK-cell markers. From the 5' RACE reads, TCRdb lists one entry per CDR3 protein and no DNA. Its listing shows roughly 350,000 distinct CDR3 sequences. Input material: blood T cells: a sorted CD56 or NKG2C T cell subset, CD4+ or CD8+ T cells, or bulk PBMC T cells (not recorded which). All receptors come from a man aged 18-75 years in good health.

The CDR3 sequence is CASSQVKGSNEQFF. The rearrangement uses TRBV14 and TRBJ2-1. The CDR3 covers 14 residues. The V gene's germline CDR1 is SGHDN and CDR2 FVKESK.

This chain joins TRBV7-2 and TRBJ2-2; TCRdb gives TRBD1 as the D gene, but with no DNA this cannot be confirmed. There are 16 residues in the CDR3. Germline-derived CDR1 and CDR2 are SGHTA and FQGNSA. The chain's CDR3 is CASSYSGLVGAGELFF.

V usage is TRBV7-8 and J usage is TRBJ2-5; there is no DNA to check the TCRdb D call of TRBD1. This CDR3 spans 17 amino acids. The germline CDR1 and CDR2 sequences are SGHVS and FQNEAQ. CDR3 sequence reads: CASSKKRTGGYQETQYF.

CDR3 sequence: CASSQGRATGNTIYF. The gene calls are TRBV3-1 and TRBJ1-3. Germline values: CDR1 LGHDT, CDR2 YNNKEL (reference sequence). This CDR3 region has 15 residues.

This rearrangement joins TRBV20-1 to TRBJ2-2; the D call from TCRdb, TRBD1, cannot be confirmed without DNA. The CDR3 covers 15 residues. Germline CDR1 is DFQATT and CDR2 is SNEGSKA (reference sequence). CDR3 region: CSATKKDRNTGELFF.

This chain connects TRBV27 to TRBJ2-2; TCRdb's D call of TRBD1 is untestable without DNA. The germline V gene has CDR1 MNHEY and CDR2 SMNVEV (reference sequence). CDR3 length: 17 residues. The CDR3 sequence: CASSLSSSYGTGKVLFF.

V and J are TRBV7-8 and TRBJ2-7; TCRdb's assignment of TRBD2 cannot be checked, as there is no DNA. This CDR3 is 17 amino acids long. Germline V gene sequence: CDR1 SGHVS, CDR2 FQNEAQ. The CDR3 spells CASSLPRGLAVSYEQYF.

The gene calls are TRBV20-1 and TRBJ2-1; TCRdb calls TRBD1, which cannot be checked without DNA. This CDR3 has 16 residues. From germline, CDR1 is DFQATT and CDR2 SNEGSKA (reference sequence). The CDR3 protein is CSASPRIRDKSDEQFF.

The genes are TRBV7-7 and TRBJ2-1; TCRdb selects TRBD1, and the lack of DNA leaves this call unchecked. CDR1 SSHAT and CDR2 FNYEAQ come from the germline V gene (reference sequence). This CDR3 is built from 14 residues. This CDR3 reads CASSLDKVGDEQFF.

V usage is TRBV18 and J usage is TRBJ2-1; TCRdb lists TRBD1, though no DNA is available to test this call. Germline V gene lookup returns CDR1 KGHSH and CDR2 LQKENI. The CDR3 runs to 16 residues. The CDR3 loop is CASSPPMAGVGNEQFF. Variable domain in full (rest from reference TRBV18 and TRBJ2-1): NAGVMQNPRHLVRRRGQEARLRCSPMKGHSHVYWYRQLPEEGLKFMVYLQKENIIDESGMPKERFSAEFPKEGPSILRIQQVVRGDSAAYFCASSPPMAGVGNEQFFGPGTRLTVL.

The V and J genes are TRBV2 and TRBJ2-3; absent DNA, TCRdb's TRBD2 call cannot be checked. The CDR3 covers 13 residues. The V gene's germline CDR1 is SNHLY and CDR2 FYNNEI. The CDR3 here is CASRGGWADTQYF.

CDR3 sequence reads: CASSLRYYPGLADQETQYF. V is TRBV27 and J is TRBJ2-5; as DNA is missing, the TRBD2 call by TCRdb cannot be tested. CDR3 length: 19 amino acids. Germline CDR1 and CDR2: MNHEY and SMNVEV (reference sequence).

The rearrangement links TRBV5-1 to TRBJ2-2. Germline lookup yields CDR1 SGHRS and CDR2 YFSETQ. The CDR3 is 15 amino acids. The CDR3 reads CASSVDELGTGELFF.

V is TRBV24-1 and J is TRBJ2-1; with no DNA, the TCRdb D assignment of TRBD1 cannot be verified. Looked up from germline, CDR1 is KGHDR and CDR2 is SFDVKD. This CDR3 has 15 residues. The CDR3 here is CATSDPGQGSDEQFF.

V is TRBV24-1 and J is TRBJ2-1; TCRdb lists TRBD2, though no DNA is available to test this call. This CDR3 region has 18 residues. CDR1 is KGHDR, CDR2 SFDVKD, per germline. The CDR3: CATSDLTTSGGPIGEQFF.

The CDR3 loop reads CAWSGGGGRSQQYF. The gene calls are TRBV30 and TRBJ2-7; TCRdb outputs TRBD2, but without DNA this stays unchecked. Germline V CDR1 and CDR2: GTSNPN, SVGIG (reference sequence). The CDR3 covers 14 residues.

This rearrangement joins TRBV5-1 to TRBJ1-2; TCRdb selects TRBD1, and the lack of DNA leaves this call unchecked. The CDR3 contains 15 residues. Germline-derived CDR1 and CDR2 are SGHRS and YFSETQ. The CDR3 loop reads CASSPHRGINYGYTF. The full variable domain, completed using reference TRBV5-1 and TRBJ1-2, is KAGVTQTPRYLIKTRGQQVTLSCSPISGHRSVSWYQQTPGQGLQFLFEYFSETQRNKGNFPGRFSGRQFSNSRSEMNVSTLELGDSALYLCASSPHRGINYGYTFGSGTRLTVV.

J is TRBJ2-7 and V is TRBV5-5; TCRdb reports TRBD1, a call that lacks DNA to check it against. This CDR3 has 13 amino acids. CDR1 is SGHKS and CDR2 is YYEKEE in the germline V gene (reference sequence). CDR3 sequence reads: CASSPAGANEQYF.

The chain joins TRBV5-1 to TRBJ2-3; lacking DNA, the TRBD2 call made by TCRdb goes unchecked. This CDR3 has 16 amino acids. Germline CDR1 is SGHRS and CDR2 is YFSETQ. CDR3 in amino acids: CASRASISGGQDTQYF.

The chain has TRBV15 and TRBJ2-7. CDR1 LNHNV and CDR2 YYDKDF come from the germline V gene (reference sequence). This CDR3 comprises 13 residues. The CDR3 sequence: CATSYFGTYEQYF.